The 27 T cell receptor beta chains presented below share a single source sample, sequenced in a study of T cell responses to AZD1222 COVID-19 vaccine. This table comes from immunoSEQ multiplex PCR, and its TCRdb copy is limited to in-frame clones, with some not included. The data contain 95,000 to 100,000 clones, around 94% of them seen just once; the ten biggest clones take up about 13%. Sequences were derived from peripheral blood, sampled on day 0 of AZD1222 vaccination. The source of these receptors is an adult in good health.

The chain is built from TRBV2 and TRBJ2-5, with D possibly being TRBD1 (5 bases). CDR3 length: 14 amino acids. The V and J ends lost 5 bases and 5 bases respectively, with 15 bases between them. Germline V gene sequence: CDR1 SNHLY, CDR2 FYNNEI. The DNA for the CDR3 is TGTGCCAGCAGTCCTCCAGGGTCAGGGGAGACCCAGTACTTC. Encoded protein: CASSPPGSGETQYF.

The V gene is TRBV7-9, the J gene TRBJ1-4, with D tentatively TRBD1 (6 bases). With 5 bases removed from V and 2 bases from J, the gap between germline ends came to 9 bases. Looked up from germline, CDR1 is SEHNR and CDR2 is FQNEAQ (reference sequence). The CDR3 has 14 residues. CDR3 bases: TGTGCCAGCAGCCAAGGGGGGACTAATGAAAAACTGTTTTTT. It codes for CASSQGGTNEKLFF.

The chain carries TRBV12-5 and TRBJ2-2; 9 nucleotides agree with TRBD1. J was trimmed by 1 base and V by 5 bases; bases with no gene match: 2. This CDR3 spans 15 amino acids. Looked up from germline, CDR1 is LGHNT and CDR2 is FRNRAP. CDR3 DNA: TGTGCTAGTGGTACGGGACAGGGGAACACCGGGGAGCTGTTTTTT. This sequence encodes CASGTGQGNTGELFF.

The CDR3 reads CASSTKGINYGYTF. In nucleotides, the CDR3 is TGTGCCAGCAGCACTAAAGGGATTAACTATGGCTACACCTTC. The chain combines TRBV19 with TRBJ1-2, with D hard to call. Trimming stripped 9 bases from V and 1 base from J, with 15 bases between. CDR3 length equals 14 residues. Germline CDR1 is LNHDA and CDR2 is SQIVND (reference sequence).

The V gene is TRBV15, the J gene TRBJ1-1; D not resolved. Germline values: CDR1 LNHNV, CDR2 YYDKDF (reference sequence). V lost 0 bases and J 1 base, leaving 9 bases between the germline ends. The CDR3 has 15 amino acids. CDR3 in DNA: TGTGCCACCAGCAGAGATCGGGCGGGGAACACTGAAGCTTTCTTT. Translating gives CATSRDRAGNTEAFF.

This clone showed up just a few times. This chain links TRBV28 with TRBJ2-7; D gene unclear. From germline, CDR1 is MDHEN and CDR2 SYDVKM. V lost 4 bases and J lost 3, with 7 bases in between. CDR3 length equals 12 residues. CDR3 loop: CASSWAGYEQYF. CDR3 DNA: TGTGCCAGCAGTTGGGCAGGCTACGAGCAGTACTTC.

This clone was seen once. V is TRBV15 and J is TRBJ2-7, with D perhaps matching TRBD2 (6 bases). The CDR3 length is 16 residues. With 0 bases removed from V and 5 bases from J, the gap between germline ends came to 17 bases. Germline assignment: CDR1 LNHNV and CDR2 YYDKDF (reference sequence). The CDR3 nucleotides read TGTGCCACCAGCAGAGATCCAGGGAGGCTGGGGAACGAGCAGTACTTC. Translating it yields CATSRDPGRLGNEQYF.

The J gene is TRBJ1-5, the V gene TRBV10-2; possibly TRBD1 for D (6 bases). The V gene's germline CDR1 is WSHSY and CDR2 SAAADI. V lost 7 bases and J 3 bases, leaving 13 bases between the germline ends. This CDR3 is 14 amino acids long. The CDR3 spells CASMAQGINQPQHF. CDR3 coding DNA: TGCGCCAGCATGGCCCAGGGGATCAATCAGCCCCAGCATTTT.

The V call is TRBV5-5, the J call TRBJ2-7; tentative D call: TRBD2 (5 bases). This CDR3 region has 15 residues. Germline values: CDR1 SGHKS, CDR2 YYEKEE (reference sequence). Trimming pared 0 bases from V and 2 bases from J, leaving 12 bases between. The CDR3 loop reads CASSLGGWPTYEQYF. CDR3 coding DNA: TGTGCCAGCAGCTTGGGCGGGTGGCCGACCTACGAGCAGTACTTC.

This rearrangement joins TRBV4-3 to TRBJ2-2, with 14 bases lining up with TRBD2. Germline trimming cut 1 base from V and 7 bases from J; bases unmatched to any gene: 5. There are 17 residues in the CDR3. The germline V gene encodes CDR1 LGHNA and CDR2 YSLEER. The CDR3 is CASSQGTSGRTGGELFF. CDR3 coding DNA: TGCGCCAGCAGCCAAGGGACTAGCGGGAGGACGGGCGGGGAGCTGTTTTTT.

CDR3 in DNA: TGTGCCAGCAGTTCCTCCTTCCCTAGCGGGAGGGCCCCCCCCTACGAGCAGTACTTC. Protein sequence: CASSSSFPSGRAPPYEQYF. The genes are TRBV27 and TRBJ2-7; 12 bases map to TRBD2. The germline V gene has CDR1 MNHEY and CDR2 SMNVEV (reference sequence). V was clipped by 4 bases and J by 2 bases; unmatched bases: 15. This CDR3 spans 19 amino acids.

This clone was recorded once. The chain carries TRBV27 and TRBJ1-5; TRBD1 might be the D (5 bases). Deletions cut 6 bases from V and 2 bases from J, with 17 bases between. CDR1 MNHEY and CDR2 SMNVEV come from the germline V gene (reference sequence). The CDR3 length is 16 residues. The CDR3, as DNA: TGTGCCAGCAGGCCCCAAGCGGGGGGAGGCAATCAGCCCCAGCATTTT. It codes for CASRPQAGGGNQPQHF.

This rearrangement joins TRBV28 to TRBJ2-5; 12 positions agree with TRBD2. The germline V gene encodes CDR1 MDHEN and CDR2 SYDVKM. There are 14 residues in the CDR3. The V and J ends lost 4 bases and 8 bases, in that order; junction bases with no gene match: 5. The chain's CDR3 is CASSSTSGGNTQYF. DNA for the CDR3: TGTGCCAGCAGTTCGACTAGCGGGGGCAACACCCAGTACTTC.

This clone appeared a single time. The V and J genes are TRBV15 and TRBJ2-1; the D gene could be TRBD1 or TRBD2 (6 bases each). Germline CDR1 LNHNV, CDR2 YYDKDF (reference sequence). The ends were cut back, 0 bases at V and 0 bases at J, with 12 bases in the middle. The CDR3 sequence is 17 residues long. Here the CDR3 DNA reads TGTGCCACCAGCAGAGATTTAGGGGGGAGCTCCTACAATGAGCAGTTCTTC. Protein: CATSRDLGGSSYNEQFF.

The rearrangement joins TRBV15 to TRBJ1-1, with D maybe TRBD1 (5 bases). Germline values: CDR1 LNHNV, CDR2 YYDKDF (reference sequence). The V gene lost 1 base and the J gene lost 2 bases, with 11 bases spanning the gap. This CDR3 is built from 15 residues. CDR3 residues: CATSRVARANTEAFF. The DNA for the CDR3 is TGTGCCACCAGCAGAGTGGCCAGGGCCAACACTGAAGCTTTCTTT.

The chain uses TRBV18 and TRBJ2-2, with D tentatively TRBD2 (6 bases). The V gene's germline CDR1 is KGHSH and CDR2 LQKENI. The length of the CDR3 is 16 residues. Trimming took off 2 bases at V and 0 bases at J, with 10 bases between the two ends. CDR3 in amino acids: CASSPNGRTNTGELFF. The CDR3 bases are TGTGCCAGCTCACCAAACGGGAGAACGAACACCGGGGAGCTGTTTTTT.

This chain connects TRBV14 to TRBJ1-4, with D uncertain. The germline CDR1 and CDR2 sequences are SGHDN and FVKESK. The CDR3 extends over 13 amino acids. Trimming took off 4 bases at V and 4 bases at J, with 7 bases between the two ends. CDR3 in amino acids: CASSRSFNEKLFF. Here the CDR3 DNA reads TGTGCCAGCAGCCGGTCTTTTAATGAAAAACTGTTTTTT.

The chain has TRBV18 and TRBJ1-5, with D perhaps TRBD1 (6 bases). The CDR3 loop spans 15 amino acids. Germline loops: CDR1 KGHSH, CDR2 LQKENI. Trimming stripped 3 bases from V and 2 bases from J, with 11 bases between. For the CDR3, the DNA is TGTGCCAGCTCACCGCAGGGGTCGGGCAATCAGCCCCAGCATTTT. As protein: CASSPQGSGNQPQHF.

V and J are TRBV4-1 and TRBJ1-5, with 10 bases lining up with TRBD1. Germline loops: CDR1 MGHRA, CDR2 YSYEKL. This CDR3 has 15 amino acids. The junction had 7 bases not matched to a gene; V was cut back by 6 bases and J by 5 bases. The CDR3 DNA sequence: TGCGCCAGCAGAGCCGGGACAGGGGTTCATCAGCCCCAGCATTTT. It codes for CASRAGTGVHQPQHF.

V is TRBV10-3 and J is TRBJ2-7; D not resolved. The CDR3 length is 13 residues. The germline V and J ends were trimmed by 3 bases and 5 bases, with 11 bases remaining between them. Germline V gene lookup returns CDR1 ENHRY and CDR2 SYGVKD. The CDR3 DNA reads as TGTGCCATCAGTGACCTCGAGGCGGACGAGCAGTACTTC. This gives the protein CAISDLEADEQYF.

The chain uses TRBV30 and TRBJ2-2; TRBD1 agrees at 9 bases. This CDR3 has 16 residues. The V gene's germline CDR1 is GTSNPN and CDR2 SVGIG (reference sequence). V lost 2 bases to trimming and J lost 4 bases; unmatched junction nucleotides: 8. The CDR3 loop reads CAWSLGDRVSTGELFF. In DNA form, the CDR3 reads TGTGCCTGGAGTCTCGGGGACAGGGTATCCACCGGGGAGCTGTTTTTT.

A few counts support this clone. The chain links TRBV9 to TRBJ1-4; the match to TRBD1 covers 7 bases. V shed 2 bases and J 6 bases; nucleotides not matched to a gene: 10. The V gene's germline CDR1 is SGDLS and CDR2 YYNGEE. The CDR3 totals 16 residues. This CDR3 reads CASSVETGQLDEKLFF. Written as DNA, the CDR3 is TGTGCCAGCAGCGTCGAGACAGGGCAACTGGATGAAAAACTGTTTTTT.

J is TRBJ1-1 and V is TRBV20-1; no firm D call. CDR1 and CDR2 (germline): DFQATT, SNEGSKA (reference sequence). The germline V and J ends were trimmed by 3 bases and 1 base, with 3 bases remaining between them. The CDR3 runs to 11 residues. The CDR3 bases are TGCAGTGCTAGTGAGAACACTGAAGCTTTCTTT. Encoded protein: CSASENTEAFF.

The chain joins TRBV29-1 to TRBJ2-7; 10 positions match TRBD2. The CDR3 sequence is 11 residues long. Trimming removed 7 bases from V and 4 bases from J; junction bases left unmatched: 1. The germline V gene has CDR1 SQVTM and CDR2 ANQGSEA. The CDR3: CSASGGYEQYF. The DNA of the CDR3 is TGCAGCGCTAGCGGGGGTTACGAGCAGTACTTC.

The rearrangement links TRBV5-1 to TRBJ2-7; 8 bases agree with TRBD1. The CDR3 consists of 18 residues. The junction had 20 bases not matched to a gene; V was cut back by 5 bases and J by 4 bases. Germline loops: CDR1 SGHRS, CDR2 YFSETQ. For the CDR3, the DNA is TGCGCCAGCAGTACCGCATTGGGATCAGGGGGCGCGAAGTACGAGCAGTACTTC. As protein: CASSTALGSGGAKYEQYF. Variable domain in full (rest from reference TRBV5-1 and TRBJ2-7): KAGVTQTPRYLIKTRGQQVTLSCSPISGHRSVSWYQQTPGQGLQFLFEYFSETQRNKGNFPGRFSGRQFSNSRSEMNVSTLELGDSALYLCASSTALGSGGAKYEQYFGPGTRLTVT.

This clone was recorded only once. The chain employs TRBV9 and TRBJ2-2; tentatively, D is TRBD1 or TRBD2 (5 bases each). Germline loops: CDR1 SGDLS, CDR2 YYNGEE. Trimming stripped 1 base from V and 5 bases from J, with 12 bases between. The CDR3 is 15 amino acids. The chain's CDR3 is CASSVTSGGTGELFF. Written as DNA, the CDR3 is TGTGCCAGCAGCGTAACCAGTGGGGGTACCGGGGAGCTGTTTTTT.

This clone was detected only once. The rearrangement joins TRBV27 to TRBJ1-2; the D gene is possibly TRBD1 (6 bases). The germline CDR1 and CDR2 sequences are MNHEY and SMNVEV (reference sequence). V lost 6 bases, J lost 3 bases, and 17 bases lay in between. The CDR3 contains 15 residues. The CDR3 nucleotides are TGTGCCAGCAGAGTCTGGGGGGGCGCAGACTATGGCTACACCTTC. This sequence encodes CASRVWGGADYGYTF.